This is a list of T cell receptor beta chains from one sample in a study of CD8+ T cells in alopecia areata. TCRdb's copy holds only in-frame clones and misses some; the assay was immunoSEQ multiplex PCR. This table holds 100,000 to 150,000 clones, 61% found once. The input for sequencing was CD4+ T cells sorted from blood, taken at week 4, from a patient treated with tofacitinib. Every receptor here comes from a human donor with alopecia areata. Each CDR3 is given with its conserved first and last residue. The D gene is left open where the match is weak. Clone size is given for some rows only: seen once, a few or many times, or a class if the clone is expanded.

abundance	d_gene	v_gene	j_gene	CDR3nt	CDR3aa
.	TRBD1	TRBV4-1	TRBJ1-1	TGCGCCAGCAGGGACCAGGGGGTTGACACTGAAGCTTTCTTT	CASRDQGVDTEAFF
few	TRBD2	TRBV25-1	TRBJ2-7	TGTGCCAGGGAGGCGGGAGGAGGTTACGAGCAGTACTTC	CAREAGGGYEQYF
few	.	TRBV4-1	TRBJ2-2	TGCGCCAGCAGCCCGACGAGGGACACCTACACCGGGGAGCTGTTTTTT	CASSPTRDTYTGELFF
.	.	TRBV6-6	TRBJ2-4	TGTGCCAGCAGTTACTTGGGAGCCAAAAACATTCAGTACTTC	CASSYLGAKNIQYF
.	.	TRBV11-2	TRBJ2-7	TGTGCCAGCAGCTTAACTCCCCAAAGCCGCGAGCAGTACTTC	CASSLTPQSREQYF
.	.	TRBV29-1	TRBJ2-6	TGCAGCGTTGTGCCAAGCTCTGGGGCCAACGTCCTGACTTTC	CSVVPSSGANVLTF
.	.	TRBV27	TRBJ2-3	TGTGCCAGCAGTTTATCGCGGGTCACAGATACGCAGTATTTT	CASSLSRVTDTQYF
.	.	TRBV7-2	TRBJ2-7	TGTGCCAGCAGCGCCAGCTACGAGCAGTACTTC	CASSASYEQYF
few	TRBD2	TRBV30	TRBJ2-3	TGTGCCTGGAGTGTTATGTTAGCGGGAGATTCAGATACGCAGTATTTT	CAWSVMLAGDSDTQYF
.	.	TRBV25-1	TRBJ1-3	TGTGCCAGCAGTGAATTGGGACCCTTCTCTGGAAACACCATATATTTT	CASSELGPFSGNTIYF
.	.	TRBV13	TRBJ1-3	TGTGCCAGCAGCTTAGCGGCAGCTAGCTCTGGAAACACCATATATTTT	CASSLAAASSGNTIYF
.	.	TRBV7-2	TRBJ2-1	TGTGCCAGCAGTAGTGACCCGCTCAATGAGCAGTTCTTC	CASSSDPLNEQFF
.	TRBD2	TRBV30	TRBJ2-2	TGTGCCTGGAGTGGACTAGCGGGAGACGGGGAGCTGTTTTTT	CAWSGLAGDGELFF
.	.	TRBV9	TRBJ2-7	TGTGCCAGCAGCGTAGGGGTCTTCCCCTACGAGCAGTACTTC	CASSVGVFPYEQYF
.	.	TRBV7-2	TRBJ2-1	TGTGCCAGCAGCTTAGCGTCGTGGACAGGGGGTACGGGACTAGCGGTAAATGAGCAGTTCTTC	CASSLASWTGGTGLAVNEQFF
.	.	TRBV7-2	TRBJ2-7	TGTGCCAGCAGCTTAGTAGGGTCCAACGAGCAGTACTTC	CASSLVGSNEQYF
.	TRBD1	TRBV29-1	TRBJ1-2	TGCAGCGTTGATACCGGGACAGGGGTTTCGGGCTACACCTTC	CSVDTGTGVSGYTF
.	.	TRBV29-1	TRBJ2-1	TGCAGCGTTGGGGGGGCCACCTACAATGAGCAGTTCTTC	CSVGGATYNEQFF
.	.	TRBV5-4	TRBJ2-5	TGTGCCAGCAGTTCGACGTTACACCCCCAAGAGACCCAGTACTTC	CASSSTLHPQETQYF
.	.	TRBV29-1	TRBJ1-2	TGCAGCGTGGGACGAACAAACTATGGCTACACCTTC	CSVGRTNYGYTF
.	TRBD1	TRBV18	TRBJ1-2	TGTGCCAGCTCACCGAGGGACAGGGATGGCTACACCTTC	CASSPRDRDGYTF
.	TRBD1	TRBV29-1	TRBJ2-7	TGCAGCACGCTGGGACAGGGTAACGAGCAGTACTTC	CSTLGQGNEQYF
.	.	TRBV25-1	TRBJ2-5	TGTGCCAGCAGTAGAACGTGGCAGGGGATAACCCAAGAGACCCAGTACTTC	CASSRTWQGITQETQYF
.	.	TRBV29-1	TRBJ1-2	TGCAGCGTGGACTTGGGTGGCTACACCTTC	CSVDLGGYTF
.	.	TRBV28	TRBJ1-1	TGTGCCAGCAGTTTTCACTTCCCGAACACTGAAGCTTTCTTT	CASSFHFPNTEAFF
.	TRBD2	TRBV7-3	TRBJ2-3	TGTGCCAGCAGTTCCGGGACTAGCGGGAGTCTGGGGACGCAGTATTTT	CASSSGTSGSLGTQYF
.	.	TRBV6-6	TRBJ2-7	TGTGCCAGCAGTAAGACCGTCTACGAGCAGTACTTC	CASSKTVYEQYF
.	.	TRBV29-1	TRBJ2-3	TGCAGCGTCCTAGGACAGATAAGCACAGATACGCAGTATTTT	CSVLGQISTDTQYF
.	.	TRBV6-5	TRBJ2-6	TGTGCCAGCAGTTACTCTGGGGCCAACGTCCTGACTTTC	CASSYSGANVLTF
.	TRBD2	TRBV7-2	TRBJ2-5	TGTGCCAGCAGCTCAATGGGGACTAACCAACTCCAAGAGACCCAGTACTTC	CASSSMGTNQLQETQYF
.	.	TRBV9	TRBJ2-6	TGTGCCAGCAGCGTAGCTAGTGGCACGAGGAGCTCTGGGGCCAACGTCCTGACTTTC	CASSVASGTRSSGANVLTF
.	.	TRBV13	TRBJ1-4	TGTGCCAGCTGCTTCGGTACGCAGGATGAAAAACTGTTTTTT	CASCFGTQDEKLFF
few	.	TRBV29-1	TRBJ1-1	TGCAGCCATCTCCCAGGGGCAGGGACTGAAGCTTTCTTT	CSHLPGAGTEAFF
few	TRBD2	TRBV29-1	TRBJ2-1	TGCAGCGGCCAGCGGGGGGACAATGAGCAGTTCTTC	CSGQRGDNEQFF
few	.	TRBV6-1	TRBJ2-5	TGTGCCAGCAGTGACCCTAGCGTTGAAGAGACCCAGTACTTC	CASSDPSVEETQYF
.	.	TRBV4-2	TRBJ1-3	TGTGCCAGCAGCCAAGCAGGTGGGGTATCTTCTGGAAACACCATATATTTT	CASSQAGGVSSGNTIYF
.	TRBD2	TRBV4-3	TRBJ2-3	TGCGCCAGCAGCCAAGAGGGGGCGGGAGGAGGAGATACGCAGTATTTT	CASSQEGAGGGDTQYF
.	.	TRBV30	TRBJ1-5	TGTGCCTGGAGCGAGAGAATGGGACACCGCAGCAATCAGCCCCAGCATTTT	CAWSERMGHRSNQPQHF
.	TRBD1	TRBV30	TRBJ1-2	TGTGCCTGGTCGACAGGGACCTATGGCTACACCTTC	CAWSTGTYGYTF
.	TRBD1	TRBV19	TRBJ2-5	TGTGCCAGTAGAGGACAGGGAGAGACCCAGTACTTC	CASRGQGETQYF
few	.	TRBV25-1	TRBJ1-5	TGTGCCAGCAGTGACAGAGGGCCGAATCAGCCCCAGCATTTT	CASSDRGPNQPQHF
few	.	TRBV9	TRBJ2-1	TGTGCCAGCAGCGTTGTAGGGGGGAACTACAATGAGCAGTTCTTC	CASSVVGGNYNEQFF
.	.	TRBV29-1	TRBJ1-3	TGCAGCGTTGAACGGGTGGAGGGGTACACCATATATTTT	CSVERVEGYTIYF
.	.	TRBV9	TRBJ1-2	TGTGCCAGCAACCGGCCGATAGTTGGCTACACCTTC	CASNRPIVGYTF
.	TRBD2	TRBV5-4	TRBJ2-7	TGTGCCAGCAGCCCGGGGAGGGAGGACGAGCAGTACTTC	CASSPGREDEQYF
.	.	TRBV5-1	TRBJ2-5	TGCGCCAGCAGCGACCCGGGAGTAGTTGGGGAGACCCAGTACTTC	CASSDPGVVGETQYF
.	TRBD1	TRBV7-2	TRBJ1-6	TGTGCCAGCACGCCTGGGGGACAGGGGAATTCACCCCTCCACTTT	CASTPGGQGNSPLHF